Each of the 10 T cell receptor beta chains below was sequenced from the same sample in a study of shared clonotypes between healthy human individuals. Profiled with immunoSEQ multiplex PCR; TCRdb holds only in-frame clones, not every one. The repertoire has 850,000 to 1,200,000 clones, roughly 80% of them found once; the top ten carry less than 1.5%. Material for sequencing was memory CD4+ T cells sorted from blood. Subset described: CD45RA-negative fraction. These receptors originate from a man aged 18 to 35 in good health.

The J gene is TRBJ2-5, the V gene TRBV5-1; 11 bases line up with TRBD2. J gave up 1 base and V 0 bases, and 2 bases lay outside the gene matches. Per the germline V gene, CDR1 is SGHRS and CDR2 is YFSETQ. The CDR3 consists of 16 residues. The CDR3, as DNA: TGCGCCAGCAGCTTGGATAGCGGGGGGGCCCAAGAGACCCAGTACTTC. This gives the protein CASSLDSGGAQETQYF.

The sample holds a few counts of this clone. The rearrangement joins TRBV2 to TRBJ2-2; D remains unclear. Looked up from germline, CDR1 is SNHLY and CDR2 is FYNNEI. The CDR3 contains 13 residues. The V and J ends lost 6 bases and 7 bases respectively, with 12 bases between them. CDR3 coding DNA: TGTGCCAGCAGGCCTACGACTGGCGGGGAGCTGTTTTTT. Encoded protein: CASRPTTGGELFF.

This sequence joins TRBV6-6 and TRBJ2-7; 9 nucleotides agree with TRBD1. V trimming: 4 bases; J trimming: 3 bases; junction bases outside the gene matches: 7. This CDR3 has 15 amino acids. Germline V lookup: CDR1 MNHNY, CDR2 SVGAGI (reference sequence). The CDR3 protein is CASSSGTGKSYEQYF. The CDR3 coding sequence is TGTGCCAGCAGTTCCGGGACAGGGAAGAGCTACGAGCAGTACTTC.

The chain joins TRBV19 to TRBJ2-2, with TRBD1 matching 7 bases. V lost 5 bases and J lost 0; bases outside the gene matches: 3. The CDR3 has 15 amino acids. Germline CDR1 and CDR2: LNHDA and SQIVND (reference sequence). CDR3 DNA sequence: TGTGCCAGTAGTCAAGGGGGCGCGAACACCGGGGAGCTGTTTTTT. Protein sequence: CASSQGGANTGELFF.

The chain links TRBV2 to TRBJ2-1, with D unclear. Trimming pared 5 bases from V and 0 bases from J, leaving 11 bases between. CDR3 size: 15 residues. Germline V gene lookup returns CDR1 SNHLY and CDR2 FYNNEI. CDR3 residues: CASSLPASSYNEQFF. Written as DNA, the CDR3 is TGTGCCAGCAGTTTACCCGCGAGCTCCTACAATGAGCAGTTCTTC.

V gene TRBV7-2 combines with J gene TRBJ2-7; 12 nucleotides agree with TRBD2. This CDR3 is 16 amino acids long. Trimming took 3 bases from V and 5 from J; bases not matched to a gene: 8. From germline, CDR1 is SGHTA and CDR2 FQGNSA. CDR3 protein: CASSFTSGRTADEQYF. CDR3 nucleotides: TGTGCCAGCAGCTTCACTAGCGGGAGGACCGCTGACGAGCAGTACTTC.

The chain couples TRBV19 to TRBJ2-1; 13 positions match TRBD2. Germline CDR1 is LNHDA and CDR2 is SQIVND (reference sequence). With 2 bases clipped from V and 6 bases from J, the junction kept 4 bases outside the gene matches. The CDR3 consists of 16 residues. CDR3 sequence: CASSITSGRAFNEQFF. The CDR3 DNA sequence: TGTGCCAGTAGTATAACTAGCGGGAGGGCCTTCAATGAGCAGTTCTTC.

The chain uses TRBV19 and TRBJ2-5; TRBD2 agrees at 7 bases. Germline CDR1 is LNHDA and CDR2 is SQIVND (reference sequence). The CDR3 has 16 residues. V was clipped by 3 bases and J by 3 bases; unmatched bases: 10. CDR3 nucleotide sequence: TGTGCCAGTAGTATCCGAAAGCCTAGCGGTAAAGAGACCCAGTACTTC. Its protein product is CASSIRKPSGKETQYF. Full variable domain (rest looked up from reference TRBV19 and TRBJ2-5): DGGITQSPKYLFRKEGQNVTLSCEQNLNHDAMYWYRQDPGQGLRLIYYSQIVNDFQKGDIAEGYSVSREKKESFPLTVTSAQKNPTAFYLCASSIRKPSGKETQYFGPGTRLLVL.

This clone was counted a few times. The CDR3 region has the DNA TGTGCCAGCAGCTTCCTAGGGGATCTAGGCTACACCTTC. Its translation: CASSFLGDLGYTF. The chain links TRBV7-2 to TRBJ1-2, with TRBD1 as a possible D gene (5 bases). V lost 3 bases and J lost 8, with 13 bases in between. The CDR3 runs 13 residues. The germline gives CDR1 SGHTA, CDR2 FQGNSA.

The CDR3 spells CASSIQSSGGYTF. The CDR3 DNA reads TGTGCCAGTAGTATCCAGTCGTCGGGTGGCTACACCTTC. The chain recombines TRBV19 with TRBJ1-2, with D unclear. Per germline, CDR1 LNHDA and CDR2 SQIVND (reference sequence). The CDR3 is made up of 13 amino acids. V shed 3 bases and J shed 7 bases, with 12 bases lying between them.